These 11 T cell receptor beta chains were all obtained from the same sample, sequenced in a study of T cell responses to AZD1222 COVID-19 vaccine. Sequenced by immunoSEQ multiplex PCR; TCRdb stores in-frame clones only, minus some. Of over 120,000 clones listed, 90% to 95% were seen once; the top ten hold roughly 3.5%. The sample here was peripheral blood, taken 28 days after the second AZD1222 dose. These receptors were obtained from an adult who received the AZD1222 COVID-19 vaccine.

The V and J genes are TRBV3-1 (or the pseudogene TRBV3-2) and TRBJ1-2, with a tentative D call TRBD1 (5 bases). Between the trimmed V and J ends, which lost 7 bases and 3 bases, there was a span of 15 bases. CDR1 is LGHDT, CDR2 YNNKEL, per germline (reference sequence). CDR3 length: 14 amino acids. The CDR3 region has the DNA TGTGCCAGCAAAACCGGGACGGGAGACTATGGCTACACCTTC. This translates into CASKTGTGDYGYTF.

This clone was detected only once. This rearrangement joins TRBV7-9 to TRBJ1-4; D remains unclear. CDR1 and CDR2 from the germline V gene are SEHNR and FQNEAQ (reference sequence). The length of the CDR3 is 14 residues. Trimming pared 5 bases from V and 4 bases from J, leaving 11 bases between. The CDR3 here is CASSPPPHNEKLFF. CDR3 DNA: TGTGCCAGCAGCCCTCCTCCCCATAATGAAAAACTGTTTTTT.

The genes are TRBV4-1 and TRBJ1-1; 10 bases are shared with TRBD1. Germline values: CDR1 MGHRA, CDR2 YSYEKL. The CDR3 is made up of 14 amino acids. With 2 bases clipped from V and 5 bases from J, the junction kept 2 bases outside the gene matches. The DNA of the CDR3 is TGCGCCAGCAGCCAATGGGACAGGGGAACTGAAGCTTTCTTT. It specifies CASSQWDRGTEAFF.

V is TRBV28 and J is TRBJ2-6; 9 positions match TRBD2. With V trimmed by 3 bases and J by 0 bases, 9 bases remained unmatched. This CDR3 is 19 amino acids long. Per the germline V gene, CDR1 is MDHEN and CDR2 is SYDVKM. CDR3 in DNA: TGTGCCAGCAGTTTTAGGACTAGCGTACAATTCTCTGGGGCCAACGTCCTGACTTTC. Protein product: CASSFRTSVQFSGANVLTF.

V gene TRBV6-5 combines with J gene TRBJ2-2; 7 nucleotides match TRBD1. Germline V lookup: CDR1 MNHEY, CDR2 SVGAGI. The CDR3 contains 16 residues. Trimming removed 2 bases from V and 3 bases from J; junction bases left unmatched: 6. The CDR3: CASSYGQGDDTGELFF. The DNA for the CDR3 is TGTGCCAGCAGTTACGGGCAGGGGGATGACACCGGGGAGCTGTTTTTT.

The genes are TRBV7-6 and TRBJ2-1; weak D call: TRBD2 (6 bases). The CDR3 is made up of 15 amino acids. Trimming left V 1 base short and J 5 bases short, with 12 bases between. The V gene's germline CDR1 is SGHVS and CDR2 FNYEAQ. CDR3 DNA: TGTGCCAGCAGCTTAGTAGCGGAGCTGAACAATGAGCAGTTCTTC. As protein: CASSLVAELNNEQFF.

The rearrangement joins TRBV2 to TRBJ2-2; the match to TRBD2 covers 7 bases. The CDR3 spans 16 residues. The V segment lost 5 bases and the J segment 1 base; nucleotides outside the gene matches: 7. The germline V gene encodes CDR1 SNHLY and CDR2 FYNNEI. Here the CDR3 DNA reads TGTGCCAGCAGTAAGGGGAGGGGTCAGAACACCGGGGAGCTGTTTTTT. The encoded protein is CASSKGRGQNTGELFF.

CDR3 residues: CASSEAGDANTEAFF. Written as DNA, the CDR3 is TGTGCCAGCAGTGAAGCAGGGGATGCGAACACTGAAGCTTTCTTT. The V gene is TRBV6-1, the J gene TRBJ1-1, with a tentative D call TRBD1 (5 bases). CDR1 is MNHNS, CDR2 SASEGT, per germline. V lost 0 bases and J lost 1, with 9 bases in between. The CDR3 covers 15 residues.

The chain employs TRBV7-9 and TRBJ2-2; 8 bases are a match to TRBD1. V dropped 6 bases and J dropped 7; count of bases not matched to a gene: 16. Germline values: CDR1 SEHNR, CDR2 FQNEAQ (reference sequence). CDR3 length equals 17 residues. CDR3 region: CASRPTHRRGLDGELFF. The CDR3 bases are TGTGCCAGCAGACCAACCCACCGCAGGGGGCTTGACGGGGAGCTGTTTTTT. The whole variable domain, remainder taken from reference TRBV7-9 and TRBJ2-2, is DTGVSQNPRHKITKRGQNVTFRCDPISEHNRLYWYRQTLGQGPEFLTYFQNEAQLEKSRLLSDRFSAERPKGSFSTLEIQRTEQGDSAMYLCASRPTHRRGLDGELFFGEGSRLTVL.

This clone is a singleton in its sample. V gene TRBV19 combines with J gene TRBJ2-3; 8 bases map to TRBD2. Germline values: CDR1 LNHDA, CDR2 SQIVND (reference sequence). The V gene end was trimmed by 7 bases and the J gene end by 2 bases; junction bases not matched to a gene: 14. CDR3 length equals 17 residues. CDR3 DNA sequence: TGTGCCAGTACCACGTCCGGAGCCGGGAGGGCCACAGATACGCAGTATTTT. Amino acid sequence: CASTTSGAGRATDTQYF.

J is TRBJ2-3 and V is TRBV19; D gene uncertain. The V end lost 3 bases, the J end lost 8 bases, and 15 bases lay between the germline ends. The CDR3 length is 14 residues. CDR1 and CDR2 (germline): LNHDA, SQIVND (reference sequence). CDR3 coding DNA: TGTGCCAGTAGTATGAAAGGCTGGGCAGGTACGCAGTATTTT. Protein product: CASSMKGWAGTQYF.